A single T cell receptor (beta chain) is shown here with its context. Its cognate antigen is unknown. This specimen belongs to a study of shared clonotypes between healthy human individuals. Naive CD8 isolation took CD45RO-negative cells positively selected for CCR7 and excluded terminally differentiated effector memory CD45RA+ cells. The study's findings and limits: How much donors shared clonotypes was expected to be affected by sequencing depth.

The length of the CDR3 is 12 residues. V trimming: 3 bases; J trimming: 9 bases; junction bases outside the gene matches: 0. Germline V gene data show CDR1 as SGHDT and CDR2 as YYEEEE. The method was immunoSEQ multiplex PCR; TCRdb's version includes in-frame clones alone and lacks a portion of them. The sample holds under 850,000 clones; nearly 95% are singletons and the top ten take more than 20%. What was sequenced was naive CD8+ T cells sorted from blood. This chain joins TRBV5-6 and TRBJ2-2; 9 nucleotides match TRBD1. The sequence was collected from a man younger than 40 in good health. CDR3 amino acids: CASSYRGRELFF. CDR3 DNA: TGTGCCAGCAGCTACAGGGGGCGGGAGCTGTTTTTT.